This TCR beta chain was profiled in a study of blood T cell repertoires in COVID-19. About the study: Whether acute or convalescent, the COVID-19 samples came from the United States, Italy and Spain. PBMCs, B-cell-depleted T cells, or T cells provided the cDNA or gDNA that made up the material.

Germline values: CDR1 MDHEN, CDR2 SYDVKM. V shed 3 bases and J shed 11 bases, with 11 bases lying between them. The length of the CDR3 is 12 residues. Per the original data handling: Estimation of nucleated cell counts relied on the amplification of reference gene primers. This table comes from immunoSEQ multiplex PCR, and its TCRdb copy is limited to in-frame clones, with some not included. V and J calls and clone size are as listed in that table; D and trimming were resolved from the DNA. The profile shows 440,000 or so clones, approximately 89% of them singletons. Enrollment of patients from Seattle took place during active infection, with longitudinal follow-up.

The chain recombines TRBV28 with TRBJ2-1, with a tentative D call TRBD2 (7 bases). Sequencing input: peripheral blood. This TCR was sampled from a middle-aged woman with COVID-19, enrolled during active disease. The CDR3 spells CASSFRGAQQFF. The CDR3 nucleotides read TGTGCCAGCAGTTTTCGGGGGGCGCAGCAGTTCTTC.